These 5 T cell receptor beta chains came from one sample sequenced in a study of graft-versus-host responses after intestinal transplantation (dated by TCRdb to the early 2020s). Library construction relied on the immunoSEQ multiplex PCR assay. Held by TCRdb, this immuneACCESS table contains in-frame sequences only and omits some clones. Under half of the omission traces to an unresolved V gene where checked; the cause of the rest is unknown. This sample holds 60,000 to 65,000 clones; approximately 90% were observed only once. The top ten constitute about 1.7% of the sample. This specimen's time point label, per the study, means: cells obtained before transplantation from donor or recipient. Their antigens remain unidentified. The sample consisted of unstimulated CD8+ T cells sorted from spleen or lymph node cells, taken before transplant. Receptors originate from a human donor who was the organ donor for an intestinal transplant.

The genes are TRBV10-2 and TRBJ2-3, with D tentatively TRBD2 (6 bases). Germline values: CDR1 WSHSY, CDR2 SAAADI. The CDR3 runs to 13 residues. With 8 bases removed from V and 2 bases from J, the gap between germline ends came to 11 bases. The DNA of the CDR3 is TGCGCCAGCGCGGGGAGATACACAGATACGCAGTATTTT. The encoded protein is CASAGRYTDTQYF.

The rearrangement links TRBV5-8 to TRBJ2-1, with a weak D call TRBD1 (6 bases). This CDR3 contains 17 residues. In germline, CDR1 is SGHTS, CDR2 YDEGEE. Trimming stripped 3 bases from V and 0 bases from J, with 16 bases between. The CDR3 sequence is CASSSELTGTSYNEQFF. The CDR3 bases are TGTGCCAGCAGCTCCGAACTAACAGGGACCTCCTACAATGAGCAGTTCTTC.

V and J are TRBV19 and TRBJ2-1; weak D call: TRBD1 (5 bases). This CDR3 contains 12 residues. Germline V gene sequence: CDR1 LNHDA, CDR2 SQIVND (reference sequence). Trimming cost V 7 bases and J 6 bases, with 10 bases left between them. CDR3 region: CASIGASNEQFF. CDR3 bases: TGTGCCAGTATTGGGGCGAGCAATGAGCAGTTCTTC.

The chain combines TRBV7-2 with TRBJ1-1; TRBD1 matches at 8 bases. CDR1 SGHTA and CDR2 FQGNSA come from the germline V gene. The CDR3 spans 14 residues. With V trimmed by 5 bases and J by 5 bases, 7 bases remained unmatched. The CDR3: CASSGGTGGTEAFF. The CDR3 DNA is TGTGCCAGCAGCGGTGGGACAGGCGGTACTGAAGCTTTCTTT. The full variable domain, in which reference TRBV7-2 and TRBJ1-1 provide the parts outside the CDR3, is GAGVSQSPSNKVTEKGKDVELRCDPISGHTALYWYRQSLGQGLEFLIYFQGNSAPDKSGLPSDRFSAERTGGSVSTLTIQRTQQEDSAVYLCASSGGTGGTEAFFGQGTRLTVV.

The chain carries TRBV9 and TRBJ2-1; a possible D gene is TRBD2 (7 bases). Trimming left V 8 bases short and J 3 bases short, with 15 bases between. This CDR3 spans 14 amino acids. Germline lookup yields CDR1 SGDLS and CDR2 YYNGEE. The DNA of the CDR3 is TGTGCCAGAAGTCGGGGGGCAATCTACAATGAGCAGTTCTTC. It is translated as CARSRGAIYNEQFF.